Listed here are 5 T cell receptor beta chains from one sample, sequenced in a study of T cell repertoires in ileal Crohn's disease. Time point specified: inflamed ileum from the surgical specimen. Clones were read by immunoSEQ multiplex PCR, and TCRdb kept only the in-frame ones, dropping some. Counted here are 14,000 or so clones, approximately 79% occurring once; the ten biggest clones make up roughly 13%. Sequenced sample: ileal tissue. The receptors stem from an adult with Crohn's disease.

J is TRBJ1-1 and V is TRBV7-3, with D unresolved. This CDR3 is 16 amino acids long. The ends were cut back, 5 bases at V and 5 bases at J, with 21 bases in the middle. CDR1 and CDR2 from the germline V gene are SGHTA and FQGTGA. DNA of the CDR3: TGTGCCAGCAGCCCCGGACTAATGGTTTTGGGAACTGAAGCTTTCTTT. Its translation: CASSPGLMVLGTEAFF.

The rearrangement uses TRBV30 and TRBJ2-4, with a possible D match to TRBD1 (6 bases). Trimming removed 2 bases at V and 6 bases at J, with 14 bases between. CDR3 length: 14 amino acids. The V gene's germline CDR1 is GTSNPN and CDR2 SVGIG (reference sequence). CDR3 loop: CAWSRGGFGNIQYF. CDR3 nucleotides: TGTGCCTGGAGTCGTGGGGGCTTTGGAAACATTCAGTACTTC.

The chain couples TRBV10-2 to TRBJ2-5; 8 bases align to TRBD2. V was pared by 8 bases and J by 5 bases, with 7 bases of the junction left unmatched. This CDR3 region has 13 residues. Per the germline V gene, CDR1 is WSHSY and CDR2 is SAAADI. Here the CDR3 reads CASAGGGGETQYF. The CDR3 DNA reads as TGCGCCAGCGCCGGGGGGGGCGGGGAGACCCAGTACTTC.

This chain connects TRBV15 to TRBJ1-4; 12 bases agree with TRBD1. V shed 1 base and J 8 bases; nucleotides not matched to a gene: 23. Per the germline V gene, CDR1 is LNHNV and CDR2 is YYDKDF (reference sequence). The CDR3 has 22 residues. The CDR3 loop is CATSRVAPGQGAGIIRREKLFF. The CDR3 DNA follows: TGTGCCACCAGCAGAGTGGCCCCGGGACAGGGGGCGGGGATCATTCGAAGGGAAAAACTGTTTTTT.

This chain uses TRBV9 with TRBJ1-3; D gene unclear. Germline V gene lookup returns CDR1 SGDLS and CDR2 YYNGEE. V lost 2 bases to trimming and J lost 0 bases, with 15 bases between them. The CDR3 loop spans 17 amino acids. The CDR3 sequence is CASSVLPHGSSGNTIYF. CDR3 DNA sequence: TGTGCCAGCAGCGTCCTTCCTCATGGTTCCTCTGGAAACACCATATATTTT.